This T cell receptor (beta chain) was obtained from a study of blood T cell repertoires in COVID-19. Study-wide context: T cells, B-cell-depleted T cells, or PBMCs provided the cDNA or gDNA that served as material.

V was clipped by 0 bases and J by 6 bases, with 15 bases between them. Per the germline V gene, CDR1 is LGHNA and CDR2 is YNFKEQ. The CDR3 totals 16 residues. Per the original methods: Amplification with reference gene primers provided the estimates of nucleated cell counts. Profiled with immunoSEQ multiplex PCR; TCRdb holds only in-frame clones, not every one. V and J calls and clone size come straight from that table; D and trimming were deduced from the DNA. The profile covers tens of thousands of clones, with approximately 86% appearing a single time and under 8% taken by the ten largest. Input material: peripheral blood. This clonotype was obtained from a human donor with active COVID-19. The donor label of this sample is uncertain. The chain joins TRBV4-2 to TRBJ1-5, with D perhaps matching TRBD1 (6 bases). CDR3: CASSQERAGEGQPQHF. CDR3 in DNA: TGTGCCAGCAGCCAAGAGAGGGCAGGGGAGGGTCAGCCCCAGCATTTT.